This entry concerns a single T cell receptor (beta chain). No antigen is known for it. Nothing much larger sits one base from this clone, and base qualities are not available. This specimen comes from a study of neoadjuvant anti-PD-1 for oral cavity cancer (dated by TCRdb to about 2021). About the study as a whole: Patients mostly received three to four biweekly doses of nivolumab at 3 mg/kg before curative-intent surgical resection. Patients who did not progress were given a fourth nivolumab dose at about day 43 and had definitive surgical resection on days 50-56. Under RECIST 1.1, patients with complete response, partial response or stable disease were classed as responders, and patients with progression were classed as non-responders. The parent correlative cohort included approximately twelve patients, with an approximately 30% response rate.

For deep sequencing of PBMC libraries, mostly roughly 0.5 ug of input genomic DNA was used, and six replicates were run per sample. The immunoSEQ hsTCRbeta kit was used to prepare TCRbeta libraries, following the manufacturer's instructions. The completed libraries were mixed into a single pool at 3 nM, then sequenced with an Illumina NovaSeq 6000 S4 flow cell. The authors processed their data as follows. The immunoSEQ Analyzer handled quality control and preprocessing of the raw data. The analysis was restricted to productive rearrangements, with each unique CDR3 amino acid sequence defining a clonotype. Repertoire clonality was estimated as the Gini-Simpson index, which was computed with the R package tcR. Student's t test was used to compare Gini indices, while Pearson correlation assessed associations with tumor size change. TCRdb mirrors the immuneACCESS table, restricted to in-frame sequences. Some clones are absent from its copies; in checked studies, under half trace to an unresolved V gene, and the reason for the others is unknown. D and trimming were read from the DNA, whereas the V and J calls and clone size are those reported in that table. The sample data list over 11,000 clones, and roughly 74% of these were observed just once. Less than 3.5% of the sample is held by the ten biggest clonotypes.

The paper as a whole reports these results and caveats: After neoadjuvant nivolumab, T cell clonality (Gini index) in PBMCs was significantly higher in non-responders than in responders. Only three patients per response group were included in the TCR analyses, and the authors called for validation in larger cohorts. Higher pretreatment blood Treg/Th17 ratios correlated with higher pretreatment blood TCRbeta clonality and lower post-treatment tumor TCRbeta clonality.

V gives up 6 bases and J gives up 0 bases, and the segment between their germline ends measures 15 bases. Via the germline V gene, CDR1 is SNHLY and CDR2 FYNNEI. The CDR3 runs 15 amino acids, cysteine and phenylalanine included. Of the read, only the CDR3 DNA is kept; its 45 bases are in frame from base 1. According to the study, the label for this sample's time point signals: before neoadjuvant nivolumab. Patients were newly diagnosed with stage II-IVA oral cavity squamous cell carcinoma and had received no prior systemic or radiation treatment. Everyone in the cohort had locally advanced, HPV-negative oral cavity squamous cell carcinoma. No culture maintenance or expansion was done, as the peripheral blood mononuclear cells went straight to analysis. The samples were drawn from a longitudinal correlative study tied to a single-arm phase II trial testing neoadjuvant nivolumab in oral cavity squamous cell carcinoma. Genomic DNA-based TCRbeta sequencing was performed on subject-matched pre- and post-treatment PBMCs and tumors from three responders and three non-responders. Peripheral blood mononuclear cells were collected once before nivolumab treatment and again after treatment, at the time of surgery. The Maxwell RSC DNA from Cells kit was used to isolate genomic DNA from PBMCs.

The clonotype comes from a person between 35 and 79 years old with oral cavity squamous cell carcinoma. Here the chain combines TRBV2 and TRBJ2-7; no D gene call is confident. Sequenced here: PBMCs, sampled before nivolumab (anti-PD-1) treatment. CDR3 region: CASSPALNLSYEQYF. The DNA sequence is given as TGTGCCAGCAGCCCCGCTCTCAACCTCTCCTACGAGCAGTACTTC. Here the CDR3 is joined to the reference TRBV2 and TRBJ2-7 genes, and the full variable domain is: EPEVTQTPSHQVTQMGQEVILRCVPISNHLYFYWYRQILGQKVEFLVSFYNNEISEKSEIFDDQFSVERPDGSNFTLKIRSTKLEDSAMYFCASSPALNLSYEQYFGPGTRLTVT.